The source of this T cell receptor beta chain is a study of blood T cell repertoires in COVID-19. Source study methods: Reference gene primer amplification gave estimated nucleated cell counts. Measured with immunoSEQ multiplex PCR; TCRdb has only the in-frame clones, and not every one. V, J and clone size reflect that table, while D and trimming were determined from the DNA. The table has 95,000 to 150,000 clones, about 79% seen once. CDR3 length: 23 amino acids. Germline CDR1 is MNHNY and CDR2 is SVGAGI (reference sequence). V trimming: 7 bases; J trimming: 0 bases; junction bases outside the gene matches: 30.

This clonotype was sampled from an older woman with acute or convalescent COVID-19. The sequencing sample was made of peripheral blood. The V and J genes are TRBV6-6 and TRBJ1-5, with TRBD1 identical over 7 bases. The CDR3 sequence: CASTYGGFDDRALLVDSNQPQHF. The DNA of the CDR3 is TGTGCCAGCACCTATGGGGGATTCGATGACAGGGCCTTACTTGTAGATAGCAATCAGCCCCAGCATTTT.